Shown below are 4 T cell receptor beta chains from a single sample sequenced in a study of CD8 T cells in ankylosing spondylitis (dated by TCRdb to 2015 to 2018). The method behind the library was 5' RACE. Reads for this sample came from an Illumina HiSeq 2500. TCRdb took the public reads, trimmed them with fastp at Q25, ran MiXCR for clone calling and kept in-frame beta chains. CDR3 protein sequences are deduplicated, and each keeps its most common genes and DNA. The sample has approximately 60,000 distinct CDR3 sequences on record, over 5% of them singletons. The top ten clonotypes cover around 4.5% of the sample. Sequencing was performed on synovial fluid, either unsorted or a sorted T cell fraction (not recorded which). All receptors derive from a male donor with ankylosing spondylitis.

This clonotype was counted at least ten times. Its ends do not fully match the called genes, so a read error is possible. The genes are TRBV5-1 and TRBJ2-2, with a weak D call TRBD1 (5 bases). The germline V gene encodes CDR1 SGHRS and CDR2 YFSETQ. CDR3 length: 14 amino acids. As DNA, the CDR3 is TGCGCCAGCAGGTTGGGGCTGGACACCGGGGAGCTGTTTTTT. The encoded protein is CASRLGLDTGELFF.

This clonotype was recorded many times. The V call is TRBV2, the J call TRBJ2-7, with D perhaps matching TRBD1 or TRBD2 (5 bases each). This CDR3 has 14 residues. Germline V gene lookup returns CDR1 SNHLY and CDR2 FYNNEI. V shed 2 bases and J shed 7 bases, with 15 bases lying between them. CDR3 sequence reads: CASSEIWGSGEQYF. The CDR3 DNA is TGTGCCAGCAGTGAAATATGGGGGAGTGGAGAGCAGTACTTC.

This clonotype was found many times. The V and J genes are TRBV4-3 and TRBJ2-7, with TRBD1 as a possible D gene (6 bases). This CDR3 is built from 15 residues. V shed 2 bases and J shed 5 bases, with 16 bases lying between them. Germline V gene lookup returns CDR1 LGHNA and CDR2 YSLEER. Written as DNA, the CDR3 is TGCGCCAGCAGCCAATCCTGGCTGGGGGCGAACGAGCAGTACTTC. Its translation: CASSQSWLGANEQYF.

The table lists this clonotype with a few counts. The rearrangement links TRBV6-1 to TRBJ2-1; D is uncertain. CDR3 size: 15 residues. Germline V gene sequence: CDR1 MNHNS, CDR2 SASEGT. Deletions cut 6 bases from V and 6 bases from J, with 18 bases between. This CDR3 reads CASRRSGSLRNEQFF. CDR3 DNA: TGTGCCAGCAGACGCTCAGGAAGCCTACGCAATGAGCAGTTCTTC.